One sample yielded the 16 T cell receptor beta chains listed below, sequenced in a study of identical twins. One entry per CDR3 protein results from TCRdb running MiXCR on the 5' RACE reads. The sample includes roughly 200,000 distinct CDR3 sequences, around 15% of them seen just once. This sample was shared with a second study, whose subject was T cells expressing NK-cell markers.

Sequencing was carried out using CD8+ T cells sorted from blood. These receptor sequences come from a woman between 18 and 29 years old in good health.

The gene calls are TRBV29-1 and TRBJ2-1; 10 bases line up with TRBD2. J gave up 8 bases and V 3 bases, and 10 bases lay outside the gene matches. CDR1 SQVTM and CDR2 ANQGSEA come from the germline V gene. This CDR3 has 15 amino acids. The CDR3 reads CSVDLQRGGMDEQFF. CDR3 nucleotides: TGCAGCGTTGACCTCCAGCGGGGGGGTATGGATGAGCAGTTCTTC.

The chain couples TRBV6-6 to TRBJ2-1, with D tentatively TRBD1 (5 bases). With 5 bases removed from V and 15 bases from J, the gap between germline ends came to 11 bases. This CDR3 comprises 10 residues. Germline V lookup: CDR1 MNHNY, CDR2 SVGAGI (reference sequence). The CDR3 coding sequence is TGTGCCAGCAGTAGGGGTCAGCTGTTCTTC. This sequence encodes CASSRGQLFF.

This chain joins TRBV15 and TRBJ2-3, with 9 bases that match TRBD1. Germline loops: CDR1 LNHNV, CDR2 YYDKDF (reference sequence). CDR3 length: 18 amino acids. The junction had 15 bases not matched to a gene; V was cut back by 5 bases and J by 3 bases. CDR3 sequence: CATSGNRGLVERTDTQYF. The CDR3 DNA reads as TGTGCCACCAGCGGTAACAGGGGGCTGGTGGAGAGGACAGATACGCAGTATTTT.

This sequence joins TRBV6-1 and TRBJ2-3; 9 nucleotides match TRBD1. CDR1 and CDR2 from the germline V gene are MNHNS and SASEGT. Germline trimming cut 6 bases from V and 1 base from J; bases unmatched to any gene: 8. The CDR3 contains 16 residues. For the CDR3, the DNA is TGTGCCAGCAGCCCCCTCGGACAGGGGCGCACAGATACGCAGTATTTT. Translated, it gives CASSPLGQGRTDTQYF.

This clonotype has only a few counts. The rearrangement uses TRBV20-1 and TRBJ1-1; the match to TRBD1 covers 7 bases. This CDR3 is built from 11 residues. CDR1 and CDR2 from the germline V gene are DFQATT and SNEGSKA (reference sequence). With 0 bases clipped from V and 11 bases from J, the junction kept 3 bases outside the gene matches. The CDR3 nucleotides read TGCAGTGCTAGAGATGAGGGGGCCGCTTTCTTT. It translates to CSARDEGAAFF.

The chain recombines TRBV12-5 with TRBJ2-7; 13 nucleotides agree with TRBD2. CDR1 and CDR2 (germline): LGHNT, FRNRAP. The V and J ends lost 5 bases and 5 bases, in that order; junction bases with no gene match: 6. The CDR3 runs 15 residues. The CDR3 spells CASGGLAGVRNEQYF. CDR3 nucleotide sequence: TGTGCTAGTGGTGGACTAGCGGGAGTACGCAACGAGCAGTACTTC.

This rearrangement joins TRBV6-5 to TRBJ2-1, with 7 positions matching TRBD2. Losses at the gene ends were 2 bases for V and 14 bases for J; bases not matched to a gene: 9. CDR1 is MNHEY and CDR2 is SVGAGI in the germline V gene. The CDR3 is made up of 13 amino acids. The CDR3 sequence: CASSYSGTPDEFF. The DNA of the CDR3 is TGTGCCAGCAGTTACAGCGGGACCCCCGACGAGTTCTTC.

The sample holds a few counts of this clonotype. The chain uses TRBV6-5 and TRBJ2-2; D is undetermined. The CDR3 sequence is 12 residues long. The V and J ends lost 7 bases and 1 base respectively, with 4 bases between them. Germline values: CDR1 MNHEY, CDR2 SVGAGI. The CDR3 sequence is CASKKNTGELFF. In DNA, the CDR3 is TGTGCCAGCAAGAAGAACACCGGGGAGCTGTTTTTT.

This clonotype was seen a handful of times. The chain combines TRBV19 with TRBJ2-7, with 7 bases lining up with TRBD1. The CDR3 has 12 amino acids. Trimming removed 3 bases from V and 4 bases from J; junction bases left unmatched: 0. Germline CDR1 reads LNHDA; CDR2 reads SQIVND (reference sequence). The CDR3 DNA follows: TGTGCCAGTAGTATCAGGGGGTACGAGCAGTACTTC. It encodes CASSIRGYEQYF.

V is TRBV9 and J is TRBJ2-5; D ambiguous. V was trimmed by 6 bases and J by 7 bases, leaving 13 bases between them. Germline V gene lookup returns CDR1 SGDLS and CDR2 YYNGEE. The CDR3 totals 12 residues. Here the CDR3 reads CASNDGLGTQYF. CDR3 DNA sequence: TGTGCCAGCAATGATGGTTTGGGGACCCAGTACTTC.

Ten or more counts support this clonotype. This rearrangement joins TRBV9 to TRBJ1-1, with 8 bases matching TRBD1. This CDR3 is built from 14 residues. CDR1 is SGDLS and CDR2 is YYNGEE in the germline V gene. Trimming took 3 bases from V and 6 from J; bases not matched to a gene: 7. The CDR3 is CASSASGTGAEAFF. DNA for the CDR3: TGTGCCAGCAGCGCTTCCGGGACAGGAGCTGAAGCTTTCTTT.

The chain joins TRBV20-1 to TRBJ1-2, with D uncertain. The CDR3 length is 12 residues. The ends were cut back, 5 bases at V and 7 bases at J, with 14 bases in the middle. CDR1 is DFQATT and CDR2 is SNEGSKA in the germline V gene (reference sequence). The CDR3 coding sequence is TGCAGTGCTCCAGGACGCGGCAGTGGCTACACCTTC. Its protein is CSAPGRGSGYTF.

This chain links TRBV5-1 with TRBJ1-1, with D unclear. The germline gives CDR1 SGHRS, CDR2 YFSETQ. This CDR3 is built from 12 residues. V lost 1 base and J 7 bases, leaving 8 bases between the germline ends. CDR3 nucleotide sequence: TGCGCCAGCAGCTTGTACGGTCGTGAAGCTTTCTTT. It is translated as CASSLYGREAFF.

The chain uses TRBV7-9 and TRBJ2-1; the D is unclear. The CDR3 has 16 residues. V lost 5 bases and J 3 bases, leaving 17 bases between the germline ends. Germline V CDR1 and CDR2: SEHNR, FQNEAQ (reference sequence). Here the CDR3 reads CASSPPVVKVYNEQFF. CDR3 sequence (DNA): TGTGCCAGCAGCCCCCCAGTTGTAAAGGTCTACAATGAGCAGTTCTTC.

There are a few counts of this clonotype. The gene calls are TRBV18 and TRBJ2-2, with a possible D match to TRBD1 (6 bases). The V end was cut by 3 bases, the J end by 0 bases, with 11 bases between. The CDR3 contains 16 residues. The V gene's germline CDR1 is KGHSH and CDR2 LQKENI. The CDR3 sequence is CASSPPTGPNTGELFF. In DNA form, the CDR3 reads TGTGCCAGCTCACCCCCGACAGGACCGAACACCGGGGAGCTGTTTTTT.

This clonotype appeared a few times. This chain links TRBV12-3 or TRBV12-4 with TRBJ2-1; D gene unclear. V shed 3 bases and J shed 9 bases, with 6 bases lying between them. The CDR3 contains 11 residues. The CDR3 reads CASSLAAEQFF. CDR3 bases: TGTGCCAGCAGTTTGGCGGCTGAGCAGTTCTTC.